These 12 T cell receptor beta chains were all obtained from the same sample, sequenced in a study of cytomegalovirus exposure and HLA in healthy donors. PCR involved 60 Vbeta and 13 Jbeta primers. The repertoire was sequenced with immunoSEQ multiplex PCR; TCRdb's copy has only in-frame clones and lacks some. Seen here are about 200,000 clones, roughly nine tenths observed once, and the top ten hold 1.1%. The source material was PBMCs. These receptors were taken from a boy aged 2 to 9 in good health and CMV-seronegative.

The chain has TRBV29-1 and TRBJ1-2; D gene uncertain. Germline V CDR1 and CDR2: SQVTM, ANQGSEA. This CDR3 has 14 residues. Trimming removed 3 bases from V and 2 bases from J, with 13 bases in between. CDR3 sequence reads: CSVDSFSGNYGYTF. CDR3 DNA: TGCAGCGTTGATAGTTTTTCGGGGAACTATGGCTACACCTTC.

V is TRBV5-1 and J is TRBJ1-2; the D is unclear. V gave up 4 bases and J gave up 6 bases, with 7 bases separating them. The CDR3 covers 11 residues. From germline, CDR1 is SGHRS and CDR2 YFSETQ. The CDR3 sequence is CASSEANGYTF. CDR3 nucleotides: TGCGCCAGCAGCGAGGCGAATGGCTACACCTTC.

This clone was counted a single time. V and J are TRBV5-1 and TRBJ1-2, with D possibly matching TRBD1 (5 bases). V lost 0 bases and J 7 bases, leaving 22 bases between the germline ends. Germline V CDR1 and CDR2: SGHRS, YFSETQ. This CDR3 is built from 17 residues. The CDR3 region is CASSLGGSRVGFGGYTF. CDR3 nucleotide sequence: TGCGCCAGCAGCTTGGGGGGCAGCAGGGTAGGGTTCGGTGGCTACACCTTC.

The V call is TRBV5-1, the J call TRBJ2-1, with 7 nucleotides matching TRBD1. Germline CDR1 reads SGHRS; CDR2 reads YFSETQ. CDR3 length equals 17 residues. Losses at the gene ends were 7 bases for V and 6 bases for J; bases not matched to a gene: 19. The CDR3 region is CASREPKQGTRPNEQFF. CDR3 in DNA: TGCGCCAGCCGCGAACCAAAACAGGGGACCCGGCCCAATGAGCAGTTCTTC. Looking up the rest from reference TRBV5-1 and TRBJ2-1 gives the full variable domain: KAGVTQTPRYLIKTRGQQVTLSCSPISGHRSVSWYQQTPGQGLQFLFEYFSETQRNKGNFPGRFSGRQFSNSRSEMNVSTLELGDSALYLCASREPKQGTRPNEQFFGPGTRLTVL.

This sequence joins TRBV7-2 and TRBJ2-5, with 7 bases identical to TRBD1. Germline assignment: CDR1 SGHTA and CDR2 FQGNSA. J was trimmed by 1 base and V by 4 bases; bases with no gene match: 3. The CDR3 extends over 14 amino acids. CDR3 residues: CASSSGTAQETQYF. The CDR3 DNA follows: TGTGCCAGCAGCTCCGGGACAGCCCAAGAGACCCAGTACTTC. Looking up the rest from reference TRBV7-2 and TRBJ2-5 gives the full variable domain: GAGVSQSPSNKVTEKGKDVELRCDPISGHTALYWYRQSLGQGLEFLIYFQGNSAPDKSGLPSDRFSAERTGGSVSTLTIQRTQQEDSAVYLCASSSGTAQETQYFGPGTRLLVL.

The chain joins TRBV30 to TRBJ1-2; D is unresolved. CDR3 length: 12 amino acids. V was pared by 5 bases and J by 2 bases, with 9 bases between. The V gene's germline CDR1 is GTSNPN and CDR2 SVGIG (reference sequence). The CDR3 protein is CAWSRENYGYTF. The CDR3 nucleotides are TGTGCCTGGTCACGGGAGAACTATGGCTACACCTTC.

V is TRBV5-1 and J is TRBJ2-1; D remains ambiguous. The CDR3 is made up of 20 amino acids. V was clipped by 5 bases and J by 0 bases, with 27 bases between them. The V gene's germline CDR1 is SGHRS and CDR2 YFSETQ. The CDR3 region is CASSLPSERSLQNSYNEQFF. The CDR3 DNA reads TGCGCCAGCAGTCTACCATCCGAGAGGTCCTTACAAAACTCCTACAATGAGCAGTTCTTC.

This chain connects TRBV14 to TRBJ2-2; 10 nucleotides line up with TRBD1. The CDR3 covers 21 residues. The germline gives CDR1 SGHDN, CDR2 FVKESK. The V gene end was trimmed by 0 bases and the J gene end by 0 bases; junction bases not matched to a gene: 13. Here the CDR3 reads CASSQDLIRDRGVANTGELFF. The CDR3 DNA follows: TGTGCCAGCAGCCAAGATCTTATCCGGGACAGGGGAGTTGCGAACACCGGGGAGCTGTTTTTT.

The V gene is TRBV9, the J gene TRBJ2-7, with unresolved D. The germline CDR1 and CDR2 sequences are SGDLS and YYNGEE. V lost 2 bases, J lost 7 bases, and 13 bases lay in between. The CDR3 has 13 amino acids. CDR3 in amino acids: CASSVSSLAEQYF. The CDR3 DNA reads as TGTGCCAGCAGCGTTTCATCTCTGGCTGAGCAGTACTTC.

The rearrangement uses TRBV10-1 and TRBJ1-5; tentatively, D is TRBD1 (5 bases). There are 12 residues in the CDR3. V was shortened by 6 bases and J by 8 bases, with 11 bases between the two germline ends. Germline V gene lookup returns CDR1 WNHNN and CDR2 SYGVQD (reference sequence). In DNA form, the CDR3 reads TGCGCCAGCAGGATTGGAGGGGAGCCCCAGCATTTT. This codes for CASRIGGEPQHF.

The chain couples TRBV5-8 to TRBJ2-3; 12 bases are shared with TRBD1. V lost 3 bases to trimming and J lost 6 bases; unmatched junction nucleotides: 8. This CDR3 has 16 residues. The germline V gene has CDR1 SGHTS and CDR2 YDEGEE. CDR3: CASSSGQGAGADTQYF. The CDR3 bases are TGTGCCAGCAGCTCGGGACAGGGGGCCGGAGCGGATACGCAGTATTTT.

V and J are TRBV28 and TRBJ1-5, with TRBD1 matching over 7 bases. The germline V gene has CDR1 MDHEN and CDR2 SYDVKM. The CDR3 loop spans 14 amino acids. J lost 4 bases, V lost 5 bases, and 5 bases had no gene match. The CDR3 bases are TGTGCCAGCAGTCCGGACAGGCGGAATCAGCCCCAGCATTTT. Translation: CASSPDRRNQPQHF.